The present TCR beta chain was sequenced within a study of PD-1 blockade in classical Hodgkin lymphoma. This clone was recorded only once. Its antigen is unknown. This CDR3 is built from 17 residues. V was trimmed by 1 base and J by 3 bases, leaving 17 bases between them. Germline V gives CDR1 SGHNT, CDR2 YYREEE (reference sequence). The repertoire was sequenced with immunoSEQ multiplex PCR; TCRdb's copy has only in-frame clones and lacks some. The table records 100,000 or so clones, roughly 89% of them present only once. The time point was: cycle 4 day 1 (C4D1), after 6 weeks of nivolumab. Relapse after autologous stem cell transplantation occurred in every patient, and brentuximab vedotin exposure varied. Classification of best responses gave complete response, partial response or progressive disease. Study-wide findings and caveats: By cycle point C4D1, TCR diversity had risen significantly in CD4+ cells (but not CD8+ cells).

The TCR was taken from a human donor with classical Hodgkin lymphoma. The chain recombines TRBV5-4 with TRBJ2-1; maybe TRBD1 (5 bases). The specimen comprised peripheral blood mononuclear cells (PBMCs), sampled before the fourth cycle of nivolumab. The CDR3: CASSLLTAYFGYNEQFF. The CDR3 DNA sequence: TGTGCCAGCAGCTTGCTGACAGCCTACTTCGGCTACAATGAGCAGTTCTTC.